These 6 T cell receptor beta chains came from one sample sequenced in a study of T cells expressing NK-cell markers. TCRdb re-called the 5' RACE reads and shows each CDR3 protein once, DNA omitted. The sample has about 160,000 distinct CDR3 sequences. The sequenced sample consisted of blood T cells: a sorted CD56 or NKG2C T cell subset, CD4+ or CD8+ T cells, or bulk PBMC T cells (not recorded which). These receptors all stem from a woman aged 18-70 years in good health.

This chain connects TRBV18 to TRBJ1-4. The V gene's germline CDR1 is KGHSH and CDR2 LQKENI. The CDR3 totals 13 residues. The CDR3 is CASSTTLWEKLFF.

CDR3 sequence reads: CASSPGQGAHHEQFF. This chain connects TRBV11-2 to TRBJ2-1; TCRdb gives TRBD1 as the D gene, but with no DNA this cannot be confirmed. CDR1 is SGHAT and CDR2 is FQNNGV in the germline V gene. This CDR3 region has 15 residues. The full variable domain, in which reference TRBV11-2 and TRBJ2-1 provide the parts outside the CDR3, is EAGVAQSPRYKIIEKRQSVAFWCNPISGHATLYWYQQILGQGPKLLIQFQNNGVVDDSQLPKDRFSAERLKGVDSTLKIQPAKLEDSAVYLCASSPGQGAHHEQFFGPGTRLTVL.

The rearrangement links TRBV12-3 or TRBV12-4 to TRBJ2-1; TCRdb indicates TRBD2, and absent DNA this call remains unverified. This CDR3 has 15 residues. CDR3 in amino acids: CASTVGRGGYNEQFF.

J is TRBJ2-2 and V is TRBV12-3 or TRBV12-4. The CDR3 loop spans 13 amino acids. CDR3 region: CASSFQVTGELFF.

CDR3 in amino acids: CASRPTGANYGYTF. V gene TRBV12-3 or TRBV12-4 combines with J gene TRBJ1-2; the D call from TCRdb, TRBD1, cannot be confirmed without DNA. CDR3 length equals 14 residues.

The rearrangement uses TRBV25-1 and TRBJ2-1. CDR1 and CDR2 from the germline V gene are MGHDK and SYGVNS. CDR3 size: 15 residues. CDR3 residues: CASSDSGLGKSEQFF.